This TCR beta chain was identified in a study of regulatory T cells in long-lasting Graves disease. Whole-study context: Persistent cases took antithyroid drugs over 5 years and stayed TSH receptor antibody positive.

Germline loops: CDR1 MDHEN, CDR2 SYDVKM. The V gene end was trimmed by 5 bases and the J gene end by 3 bases; junction bases not matched to a gene: 1. The CDR3 loop spans 14 amino acids. General study points: Persistent disease favored TRBV28, TRBJ1-2 and TRBJ2-5. The researchers studied only peripheral blood, not thyroid tissue.

Ten or more counts support this clonotype. Antigen specificity is unknown. CDR3 regions were amplified by Arm-PCR using iRepertoire HTBI primers to build TCR beta libraries. TCRdb recomputed calls from the multiplex PCR reads with MiXCR, one row per CDR3 protein. The sample lists roughly 450,000 distinct CDR3 sequences, 20% to 25% occurring once. The sample's time point: persistent/refractory GD, antithyroid drugs over 5 years with positive TRAb. Extracted PBMC RNA gave rise to the TCR library. Specimen: peripheral blood mononuclear cells (PBMCs), collected when the disease was refractory, from a patient treated with antithyroid drugs. This chain connects TRBV28 to TRBJ2-3; 11 bases line up with TRBD2. This sequence originates from a female donor with Graves disease. CDR3 region: CASSLAGGTDTQYF. The CDR3 region has the DNA TGTGCCAGCAGTCTAGCGGGAGGTACAGATACGCAGTATTTT.